These T cell receptor beta chains were read from a single sample in a study of shared clonotypes between healthy human individuals. The repertoire was sequenced with immunoSEQ multiplex PCR; TCRdb's copy has only in-frame clones and lacks some. The sample records roughly 1,500,000 clones, 97% to 99% being singletons. Sequenced sample: naive CD4+ T cells sorted from blood. These receptors all come from a man aged 30 to 39 in good health. CDR3s include the opening cysteine and the closing phenylalanine or tryptophan. D genes are given only for firm matches. The size of a clone is reported for some rows only, either as once, few or many, or as a class for expanded clones.

D gene,V gene,CDR3 length,J gene,clone size,CDR3 DNA,CDR3 protein
-,TRBV2,16,TRBJ1-3,-,TGTGCCAGCAGGTGGGACACCGGAGGGTCTGGAAACACCATATATTTT,CASRWDTGGSGNTIYF
-,TRBV4-2,15,TRBJ1-4,-,TGTGCCAGCAGAGTTACACCGACAACTAATGAAAAACTGTTTTTT,CASRVTPTTNEKLFF
-,TRBV7-2,14,TRBJ2-5,-,TGTGCCAGCAGCTACAGTAGGGCGGGAGAGACCCAGTACTTC,CASSYSRAGETQYF
-,TRBV30,14,TRBJ2-1,-,TGTGCCTGGGGACAAGCGAGCTCCTACAATGAGCAGTTCTTC,CAWGQASSYNEQFF
-,TRBV10-3,13,TRBJ2-7,-,TGTGCCATCGGTGGACCCCGGGGCTACGAGCAGTACTTC,CAIGGPRGYEQYF
-,TRBV28,14,TRBJ2-7,-,TGTGCCAGCAGCCTGACAGAGAGCTCCTACGAGCAGTACTTC,CASSLTESSYEQYF
-,TRBV29-1,11,TRBJ1-1,once,TGCAGCGTTGGGACCCCCTCTGAAGCTTTCTTT,CSVGTPSEAFF
TRBD1,TRBV7-2,14,TRBJ2-7,-,TGTGCCAGCAGCCTCGACAGGGACTCCTACGAGCAGTACTTC,CASSLDRDSYEQYF
-,TRBV5-4,15,TRBJ2-5,-,TGTGCCAGCAGCTCTCGAGACAGGTACCAAGAGACCCAGTACTTC,CASSSRDRYQETQYF
TRBD1,TRBV6-5,12,TRBJ1-3,-,TGTGCCGCCCAGGGGGCTGGAAACACCATATATTTT,CAAQGAGNTIYF
-,TRBV10-3,15,TRBJ1-5,-,TGTGCCATCCCTGAACATTGGGGGAGCAATCAGCCCCAGCATTTT,CAIPEHWGSNQPQHF
-,TRBV5-8,8,TRBJ1-5,-,TGTGCCAGCGGGCCCCAGCATTTT,CASGPQHF
TRBD1,TRBV7-9,15,TRBJ2-1,-,TGTGCCAGCAGCTCGTCCCGGGACAGGGTTCGGGAGCAGTTCTTC,CASSSSRDRVREQFF
TRBD2,TRBV9,15,TRBJ2-1,-,TGTGCCAGCAGCGAAAGCGGGAGGGCCTTCAATGAGCAGTTCTTC,CASSESGRAFNEQFF
-,TRBV5-1,16,TRBJ2-1,-,TGCGCCAGCAGCTTGGAACTGGGACTGAAATACAATGAGCAGTTCTTC,CASSLELGLKYNEQFF
-,TRBV11-2,16,TRBJ1-2,-,TGTGCCAGCAGCTGGGGACCACAGGGCAACGATGATGGCTACACCTTC,CASSWGPQGNDDGYTF
-,TRBV10-3,17,TRBJ2-6,-,TGTGCCATCAGTGGAGGGACGACCACCTCTGGGGCCAACGTCCTGACTTTC,CAISGGTTTSGANVLTF
-,TRBV5-4,15,TRBJ2-3,-,TGTGCCAGCAGGGTCACTGTAACTAGCACAGATACGCAGTATTTT,CASRVTVTSTDTQYF
TRBD1,TRBV28,15,TRBJ1-2,-,TGTGCCAGCAGAGTAACTACAGGGGGCGAATTTGGCTACACCTTC,CASRVTTGGEFGYTF
TRBD2,TRBV7-2,18,TRBJ2-3,once,TGTGCCAGCAGGGACGTTGGGTGGCGGGAGGGAGATATAGATACGCAGTATTTT,CASRDVGWREGDIDTQYF
TRBD2,TRBV2,15,TRBJ2-1,-,TGTGCCAGCAATAAAATGGCTAGCGGGACTGATGAGCAGTTCTTC,CASNKMASGTDEQFF
-,TRBV2,14,TRBJ2-3,-,TGTGCCAGCAGTGTTATCTCGGGGGGCGATACGCAGTATTTT,CASSVISGGDTQYF
TRBD2,TRBV10-3,16,TRBJ2-1,-,TGTGCCATCAGTGGACTAGCGGGAGGGCCGGGGGGTGAGCAGTTCTTC,CAISGLAGGPGGEQFF
-,TRBV28,13,TRBJ1-5,-,TGTGCCAGCAGTCCGGGAGGCAATCAGCCCCAGCATTTT,CASSPGGNQPQHF
-,TRBV5-1,14,TRBJ2-3,-,TGCGCCAGCAGCTTCAGGGGTACGACAGATACGCAGTATTTT,CASSFRGTTDTQYF
-,TRBV7-9,16,TRBJ1-2,-,TGTGCCAGCAGCTTTCGCGCGACAGCAATTGACTATGGCTACACCTTC,CASSFRATAIDYGYTF
-,TRBV18,14,TRBJ1-2,-,TGTGCCAGCTCACCACGGTCAGGGGACTATGGCTACACCTTC,CASSPRSGDYGYTF
-,TRBV4-1,15,TRBJ2-7,-,TGCGCCAGCAGCCTTTTGCTATTGTCAACCTACGAGCAGTACTTC,CASSLLLLSTYEQYF
TRBD1,TRBV7-6,15,TRBJ2-1,-,TGTGCCAGCAGCTTAGCCTGGACTTCAGGGGGCGAGCAGTTCTTC,CASSLAWTSGGEQFF
-,TRBV7-3,12,TRBJ2-7,-,TGTGCCAGCAGCTCCGCCGGGGGCGAGCAGTACTTC,CASSSAGGEQYF
TRBD1,TRBV19,13,TRBJ2-7,-,TGTGCCCCTTACAGGGGGCATTCCTACGAGCAGTACTTC,CAPYRGHSYEQYF
TRBD2,TRBV15,19,TRBJ2-1,-,TGTGCCACCAGCAGAGCCCCCTGGAGTCGGACTAGCGAATACAATGAGCAGTTCTTC,CATSRAPWSRTSEYNEQFF
-,TRBV10-1,14,TRBJ2-3,-,TGCGCCAGCAGTGAAGGCGGGCGTACAGATACGCAGTATTTT,CASSEGGRTDTQYF
TRBD1,TRBV29-1,15,TRBJ1-1,-,TGCAGCGTTGAAGGGACAGGGGGTAAGAACACTGAAGCTTTCTTT,CSVEGTGGKNTEAFF
-,TRBV7-2,15,TRBJ2-7,-,TGTGCCAGCAGCCGAGACCGCAGGGGCTCCTACGAGCAGTACTTC,CASSRDRRGSYEQYF
-,TRBV9,12,TRBJ2-5,-,TGTGCCAGCAGCGTAGATGGGGGGACCCAGTACTTC,CASSVDGGTQYF
TRBD2,TRBV10-2,19,TRBJ2-3,-,TGCGCCAGCAGTGAGTCGAGAGGAGCGGGAGGGCCGGGGCGAGATACGCAGTATTTT,CASSESRGAGGPGRDTQYF
TRBD2,TRBV6-5,13,TRBJ2-1,-,TGTGCCAGCCGGGGGCTAGCGGGAAGAGAGCAGTTCTTC,CASRGLAGREQFF
TRBD1,TRBV5-4,16,TRBJ2-1,-,TGTGCCAGCAGCAAACGACAGGGGTTTGGTCTCAATGAGCAGTTCTTC,CASSKRQGFGLNEQFF
-,TRBV27,15,TRBJ1-5,-,TGTGCCAGCGCCCCCCGGGACACATTCAATCAGCCCCAGCATTTT,CASAPRDTFNQPQHF
TRBD1,TRBV7-2,15,TRBJ2-4,-,TGTGCCAGCAGCTTAGTTGGGACAGGGGCTAACATTCAGTACTTC,CASSLVGTGANIQYF
-,TRBV7-2,15,TRBJ2-2,-,TGTGCCAGCAGCTTAGATCGTGGGAGCGAGCGGGAGCTGTTTTTT,CASSLDRGSERELFF
-,TRBV6-1,14,TRBJ2-2,-,TGTGCCAGCAGTACAGGGTCGAGCACCGGGGAGCTGTTTTTT,CASSTGSSTGELFF
-,TRBV7-9,14,TRBJ2-5,-,TGTGCCAGCAGCTTGTGGGACGACCTTAGAAACCAGTACTTC,CASSLWDDLRNQYF
-,TRBV7-9,14,TRBJ2-2,-,TGTGCCAGCAGCTTATCCGGGACTACCGGGGAGCTGTTTTTT,CASSLSGTTGELFF
TRBD2,TRBV5-4,16,TRBJ2-7,-,TGTGCCAGCAGCTCGGGACTAGCGGGAGGCATAAGCGAGCAGTACTTC,CASSSGLAGGISEQYF
-,TRBV6-5,14,TRBJ1-1,-,TGTGCCAGCAGTTACTCGACAGGAAACACTGAAGCTTTCTTT,CASSYSTGNTEAFF
-,TRBV28,14,TRBJ2-3,-,TGTGCCAGCAGTTCCCCTGGGGCCACAGATACGCAGTATTTT,CASSSPGATDTQYF
-,TRBV27,14,TRBJ2-3,-,TGTGCCAGCAGTTTACGCCCGCCCCGAGATACGCAGTATTTT,CASSLRPPRDTQYF
TRBD1,TRBV18,15,TRBJ2-1,-,TGTGCCAGCTCACCACCGGGACAGGCTATCGCTGAGCAGTTCTTC,CASSPPGQAIAEQFF
TRBD1,TRBV7-9,13,TRBJ2-7,-,TGTGCCACTACCGACAGGGGCCGGAACGAGCAGTACTTC,CATTDRGRNEQYF
-,TRBV5-1,15,TRBJ2-2,-,TGCGCCAGCAGCTTGGGTAGGGGCAACACCGGGGAGCTGTTTTTT,CASSLGRGNTGELFF
-,TRBV13,14,TRBJ1-1,once,TGTGCCAGCAGCCCCTCCGGAGGGTCCACTGAAGCTTTCTTT,CASSPSGGSTEAFF
TRBD1,TRBV28,15,TRBJ2-7,-,TGTGCCAGCAGTCGGGCTAAGACAGGGGGTTACGAGCAGTACTTC,CASSRAKTGGYEQYF
-,TRBV15,13,TRBJ1-1,-,TGTGCCACCAGCAGAGATAGGAGTGCTGAAGCTTTCTTT,CATSRDRSAEAFF
-,TRBV5-6,17,TRBJ1-1,-,TGTGCCAGCAGCTTGAGTTCCCTAACATCCAGGAACACTGAAGCTTTCTTT,CASSLSSLTSRNTEAFF
-,TRBV30,13,TRBJ1-5,-,TGTGCCTGGAGCCCCCGAGCGTTTCAGGCCCAGCATTTT,CAWSPRAFQAQHF